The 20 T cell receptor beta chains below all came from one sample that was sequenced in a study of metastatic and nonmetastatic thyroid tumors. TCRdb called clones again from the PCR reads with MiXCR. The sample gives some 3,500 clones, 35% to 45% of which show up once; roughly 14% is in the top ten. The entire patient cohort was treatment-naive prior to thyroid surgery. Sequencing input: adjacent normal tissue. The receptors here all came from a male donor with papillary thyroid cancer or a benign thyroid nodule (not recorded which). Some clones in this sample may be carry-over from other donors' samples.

The CDR3 coding sequence is TGTGCCAGCAGTTCGGGGACAGGGTTCGAGCAGTACTTC. This gives the protein CASSSGTGFEQYF. The V and J genes are TRBV28 and TRBJ2-7; 9 nucleotides line up with TRBD1. The CDR3 consists of 13 residues. Germline trimming cut 4 bases from V and 6 bases from J; bases unmatched to any gene: 4. Germline V gene lookup returns CDR1 MDHEN and CDR2 SYDVKM.

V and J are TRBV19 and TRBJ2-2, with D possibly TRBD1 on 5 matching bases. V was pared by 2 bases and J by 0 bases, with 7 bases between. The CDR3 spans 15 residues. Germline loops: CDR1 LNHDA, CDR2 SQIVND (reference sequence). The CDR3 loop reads CASSIKGSNTGELFF. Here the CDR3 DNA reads TGTGCCAGTAGTATAAAGGGGTCGAACACCGGGGAGCTGTTTTTT.

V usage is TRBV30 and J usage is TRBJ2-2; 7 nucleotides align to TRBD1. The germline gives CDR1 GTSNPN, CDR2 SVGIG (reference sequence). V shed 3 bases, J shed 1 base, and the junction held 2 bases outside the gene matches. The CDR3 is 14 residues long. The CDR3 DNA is TGTGCCTGGAGCAGGGGGTTGAACACCGGGGAGCTGTTTTTT. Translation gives CAWSRGLNTGELFF.

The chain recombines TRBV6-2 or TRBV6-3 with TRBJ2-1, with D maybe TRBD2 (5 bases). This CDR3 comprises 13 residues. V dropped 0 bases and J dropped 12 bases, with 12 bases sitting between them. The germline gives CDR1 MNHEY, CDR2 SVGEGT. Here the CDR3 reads CASSYSFLAGQFF. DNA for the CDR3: TGTGCCAGCAGTTACTCGTTTCTAGCCGGGCAGTTCTTC.

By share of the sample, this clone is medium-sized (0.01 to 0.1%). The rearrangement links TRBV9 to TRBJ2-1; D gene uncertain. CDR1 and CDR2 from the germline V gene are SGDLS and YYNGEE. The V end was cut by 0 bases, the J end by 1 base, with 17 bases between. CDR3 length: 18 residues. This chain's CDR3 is CASSVDPIASLSYNEQFF. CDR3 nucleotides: TGTGCCAGCAGCGTAGACCCCATAGCCAGTCTGTCCTACAATGAGCAGTTCTTC. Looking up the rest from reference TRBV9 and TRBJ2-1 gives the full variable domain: DSGVTQTPKHLITATGQRVTLRCSPRSGDLSVYWYQQSLDQGLQFLIQYYNGEERAKGNILERFSAQQFPDLHSELNLSSLELGDSALYFCASSVDPIASLSYNEQFFGPGTRLTVL.

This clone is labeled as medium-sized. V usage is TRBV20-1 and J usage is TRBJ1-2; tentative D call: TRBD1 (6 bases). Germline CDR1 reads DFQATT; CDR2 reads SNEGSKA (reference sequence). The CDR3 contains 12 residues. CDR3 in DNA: TGCAGGGGTGGGGGGGGCGACTATGGCTACACCTTC. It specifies CRGGGGDYGYTF.

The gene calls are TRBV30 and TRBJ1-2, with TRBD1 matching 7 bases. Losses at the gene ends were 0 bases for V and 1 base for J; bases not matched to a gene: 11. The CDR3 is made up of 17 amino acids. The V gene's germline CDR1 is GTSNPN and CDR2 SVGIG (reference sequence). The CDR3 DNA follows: TGTGCCTGGAGTGTCAGTGTTTGGGACAGCGGTAACTATGGCTACACCTTC. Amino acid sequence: CAWSVSVWDSGNYGYTF.

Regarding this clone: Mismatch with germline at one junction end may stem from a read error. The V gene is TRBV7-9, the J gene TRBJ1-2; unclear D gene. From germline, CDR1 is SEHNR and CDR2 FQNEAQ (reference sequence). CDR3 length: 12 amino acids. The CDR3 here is CANSQTTYGYTF. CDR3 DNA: TGTGCCAACAGCCAAACTACCTATGGCTACACCTTC.

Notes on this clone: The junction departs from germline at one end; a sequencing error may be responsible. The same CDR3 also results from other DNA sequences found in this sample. In nucleotides, the CDR3 is TGCAGTGCCAGACTGACCAGCACAGATACTCAGTATTTT. Translated, it gives CSARLTSTDTQYF. The chain employs TRBV20-1 and TRBJ2-3; D is ambiguous. Germline V gene sequence: CDR1 DFQATT, CDR2 SNEGSKA (reference sequence). The CDR3 totals 13 residues.

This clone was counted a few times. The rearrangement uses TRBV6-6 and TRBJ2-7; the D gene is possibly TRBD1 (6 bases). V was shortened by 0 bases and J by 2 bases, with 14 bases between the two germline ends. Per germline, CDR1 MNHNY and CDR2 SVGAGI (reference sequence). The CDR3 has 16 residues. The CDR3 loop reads CASSYSPDRPAYEQYF. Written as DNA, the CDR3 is TGTGCCAGCAGTTACTCCCCCGACAGGCCTGCCTACGAGCAGTACTTC.

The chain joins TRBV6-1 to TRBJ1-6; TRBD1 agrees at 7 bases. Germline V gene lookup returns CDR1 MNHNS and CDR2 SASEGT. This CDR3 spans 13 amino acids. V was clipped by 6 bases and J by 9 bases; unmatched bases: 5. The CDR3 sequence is CASRGDRRSPLHF. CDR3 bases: TGTGCCAGCAGAGGGGACAGACGTTCACCCCTCCACTTT.

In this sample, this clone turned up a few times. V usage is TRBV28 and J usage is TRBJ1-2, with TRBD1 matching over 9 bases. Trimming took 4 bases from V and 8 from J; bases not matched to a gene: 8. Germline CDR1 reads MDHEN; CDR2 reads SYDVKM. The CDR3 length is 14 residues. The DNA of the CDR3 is TGTGCCAGCAGTTACAGGGGGCGATTTTGGGGCTACACCTTC. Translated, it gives CASSYRGRFWGYTF.

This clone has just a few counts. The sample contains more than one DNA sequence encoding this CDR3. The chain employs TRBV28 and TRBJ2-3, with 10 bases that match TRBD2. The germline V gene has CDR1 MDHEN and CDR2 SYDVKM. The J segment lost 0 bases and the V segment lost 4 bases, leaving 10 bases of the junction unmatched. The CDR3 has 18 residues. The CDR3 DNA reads TGTGCCAGCAGTTATGGTACTAGCGGGGTTTTGAGCACAGATACGCAGTATTTT. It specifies CASSYGTSGVLSTDTQYF.

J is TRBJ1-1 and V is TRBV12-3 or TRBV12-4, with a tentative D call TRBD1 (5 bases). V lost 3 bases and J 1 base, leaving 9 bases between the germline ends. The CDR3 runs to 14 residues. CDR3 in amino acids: CASSFLGQNTEAFF. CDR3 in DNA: TGTGCCAGCAGTTTTCTTGGACAGAACACTGAAGCTTTCTTT.

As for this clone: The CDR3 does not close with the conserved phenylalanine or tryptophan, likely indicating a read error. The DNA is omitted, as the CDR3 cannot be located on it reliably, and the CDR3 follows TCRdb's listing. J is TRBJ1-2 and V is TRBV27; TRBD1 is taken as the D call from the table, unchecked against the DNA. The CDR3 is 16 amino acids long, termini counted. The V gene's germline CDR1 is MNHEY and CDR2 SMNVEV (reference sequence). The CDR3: CARSLRPPGQGYGYTC.

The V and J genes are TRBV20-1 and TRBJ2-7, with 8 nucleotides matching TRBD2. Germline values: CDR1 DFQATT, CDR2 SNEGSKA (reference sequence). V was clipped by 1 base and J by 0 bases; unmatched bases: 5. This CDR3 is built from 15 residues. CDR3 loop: CSARGGSGASYEQYF. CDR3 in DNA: TGCAGTGCTAGAGGGGGTAGCGGGGCCTCCTACGAGCAGTACTTC.

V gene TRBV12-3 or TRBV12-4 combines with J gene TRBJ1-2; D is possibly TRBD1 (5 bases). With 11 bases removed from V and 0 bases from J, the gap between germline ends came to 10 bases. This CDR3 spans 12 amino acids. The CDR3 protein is CAVGHPNYGYTF. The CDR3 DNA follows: TGTGCCGTAGGACACCCTAACTATGGCTACACCTTC.

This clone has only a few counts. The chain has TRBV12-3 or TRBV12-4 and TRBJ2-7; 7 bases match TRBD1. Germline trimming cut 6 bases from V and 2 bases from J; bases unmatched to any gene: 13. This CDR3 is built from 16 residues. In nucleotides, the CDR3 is TGTGCCAGCAGACACCTAATGTCAGGGACAGCCTACGAGCAGTACTTC. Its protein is CASRHLMSGTAYEQYF.

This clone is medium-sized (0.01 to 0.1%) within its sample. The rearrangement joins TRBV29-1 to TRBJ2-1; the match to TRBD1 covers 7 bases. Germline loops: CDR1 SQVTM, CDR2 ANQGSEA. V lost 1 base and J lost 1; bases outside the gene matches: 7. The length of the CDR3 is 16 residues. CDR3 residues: CSVEAPDRSSYNEQFF. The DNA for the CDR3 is TGCAGCGTTGAAGCGCCGGACAGGTCGTCCTACAATGAGCAGTTCTTC.

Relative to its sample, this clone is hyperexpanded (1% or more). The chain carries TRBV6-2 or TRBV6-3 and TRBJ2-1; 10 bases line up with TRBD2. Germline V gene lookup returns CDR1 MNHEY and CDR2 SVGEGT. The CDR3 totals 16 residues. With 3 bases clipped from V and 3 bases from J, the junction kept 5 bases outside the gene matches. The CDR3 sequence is CASSYPTSGVYNEQFF. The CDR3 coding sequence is TGTGCCAGCAGTTATCCCACTAGCGGGGTCTACAATGAGCAGTTCTTC.